This T cell receptor (beta chain) emerged from a study of T cell responses to AZD1222 COVID-19 vaccine. Whole-study context: Pooled together were second doses at about 4 or about 12 weeks.

CDR3 length: 12 residues. V was shortened by 6 bases and J by 11 bases, with 17 bases between the two germline ends. Method: immunoSEQ multiplex PCR; TCRdb's copy keeps in-frame clones and lacks some. Of 150,000 to 170,000 clones detected, under 95% appear once; the ten largest clones hold around 18%. The TCR sequence derives from an adult in good health. This sequence joins TRBV12-3 or TRBV12-4 and TRBJ2-7, with D possibly being TRBD2 (5 bases). The sequencing here drew on peripheral blood, taken on day 0 of AZD1222 vaccination. CDR3 in amino acids: CASSRGSDWEYF. CDR3 DNA: TGTGCCAGCAGCCGAGGGAGCGATTGGGAGTACTTC.